This T cell receptor (beta chain) was profiled in a study of blood T cells in healthy people across ages. With a J-beta primer mix and a sample-barcoded 5' primer, a second PCR ran about 7 to 11 cycles. TCRdb re-called the 5' RACE reads with MiXCR, one entry per CDR3 protein. The table lists about 1,800,000 distinct CDR3 sequences, roughly 28% of them singletons, with 7.7% in the top ten. This clonotype has only a few counts. CDR3 length equals 13 residues. Trimming took off 6 bases at V and 4 bases at J, with 11 bases between the two ends. Germline CDR1 SNHLY, CDR2 FYNNEI. The chain couples TRBV2 to TRBJ2-3; TRBD1 is a possible D gene (5 bases). The TCR was taken from a woman in her thirties in good health. The sequenced sample was blood. The CDR3 DNA reads TGTGCCAGCAGGCCAGGGCCCGCAGATACGCAGTATTTT. Residues: CASRPGPADTQYF.